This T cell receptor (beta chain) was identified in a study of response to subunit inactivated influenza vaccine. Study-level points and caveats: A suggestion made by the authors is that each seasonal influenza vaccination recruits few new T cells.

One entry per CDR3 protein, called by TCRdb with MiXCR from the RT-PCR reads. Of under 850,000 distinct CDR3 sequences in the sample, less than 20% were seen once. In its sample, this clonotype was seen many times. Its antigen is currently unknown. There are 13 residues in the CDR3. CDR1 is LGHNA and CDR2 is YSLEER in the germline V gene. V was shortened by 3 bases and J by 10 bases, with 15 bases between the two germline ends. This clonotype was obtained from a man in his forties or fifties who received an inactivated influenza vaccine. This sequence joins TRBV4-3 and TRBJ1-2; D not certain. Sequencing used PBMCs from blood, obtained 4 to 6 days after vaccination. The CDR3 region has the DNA TGCGCCAGCAGCCATCCGAGGACCTTCTCCTACACCTTC. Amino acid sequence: CASSHPRTFSYTF.